This T cell receptor beta chain originates from a study of post-analysis software for immune sequencing data. This clonotype appeared a few times. Its matching antigen is unknown. cDNA libraries for TCR beta contained unique molecular identifiers. MiXCR, applied by TCRdb to the PCR reads, yields one record per CDR3 protein. This table holds hundreds of thousands of distinct CDR3 sequences, roughly three fifths found once. CDR1 is SGHRS and CDR2 is YFSETQ in the germline V gene. V lost 4 bases and J lost 3; bases outside the gene matches: 5. The CDR3 contains 14 residues. Study results and caveats: Five TRBV segments were significantly more frequent in patients than in controls. TRBV5-6, TRBV5-1 and TRBV20-1 were among these segments.

V and J are TRBV5-1 and TRBJ2-7; 9 nucleotides align to TRBD1. The sequence was collected from a girl aged 2 to 10 with multiple sclerosis. Sequenced material: blood. DNA of the CDR3: TGCGCCAGCAGCATCGGGACAGGGAACTACGAGCAGTACTTC. Amino acids: CASSIGTGNYEQYF.